This T cell receptor (beta chain) came from a study of radiotherapy plus CTLA-4 blockade in lung cancer. Profiling relied on immunoSEQ multiplex PCR, and the TCRdb table lists in-frame clones only, not all of them. The sample includes tens of thousands of clones, 70% to 90% seen only once; the top ten take almost 8%. Trimming cost V 2 bases and J 5 bases; bases outside gene matches: 6. This CDR3 is built from 15 residues. CDR1 and CDR2 from the germline V gene are GTSNPN and SVGIG (reference sequence). Patients with chemo-refractory metastatic non-small-cell lung cancer received focal radiation plus CTLA-4 blockade with ipilimumab. Points from the study as a whole: There was expansion of tumor-derived TCR clones in blood after radiotherapy plus ipilimumab.

To note about this clone: Its specificity is not known.

This receptor was identified in a human donor with non-small cell lung cancer whose response to radiotherapy plus ipilimumab could not be evaluated. The chain is built from TRBV30 and TRBJ2-3; 11 positions match TRBD2. Sequencing was performed on peripheral blood, taken from a patient treated with radiotherapy plus ipilimumab. The CDR3 sequence is CAWSFSGRAKDTQYF. The CDR3, as DNA: TGTGCCTGGAGTTTTAGCGGGAGGGCCAAAGATACGCAGTATTTT.